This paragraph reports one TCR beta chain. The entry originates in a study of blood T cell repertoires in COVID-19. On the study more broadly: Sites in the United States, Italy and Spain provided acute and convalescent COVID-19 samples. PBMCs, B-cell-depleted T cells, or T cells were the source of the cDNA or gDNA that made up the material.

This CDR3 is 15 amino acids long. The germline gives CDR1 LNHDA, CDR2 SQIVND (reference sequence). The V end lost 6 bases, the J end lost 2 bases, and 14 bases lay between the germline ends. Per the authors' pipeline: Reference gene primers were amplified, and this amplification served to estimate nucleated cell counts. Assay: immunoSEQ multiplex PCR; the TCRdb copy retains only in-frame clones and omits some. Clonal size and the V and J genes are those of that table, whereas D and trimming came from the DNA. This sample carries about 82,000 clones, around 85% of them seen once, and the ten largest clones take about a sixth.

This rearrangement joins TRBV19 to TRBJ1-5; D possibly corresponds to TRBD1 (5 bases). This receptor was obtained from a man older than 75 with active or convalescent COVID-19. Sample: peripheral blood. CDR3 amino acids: CASSQGLIGNQPQHF. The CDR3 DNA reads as TGTGCCAGTAGCCAGGGTCTTATCGGCAATCAGCCCCAGCATTTT.